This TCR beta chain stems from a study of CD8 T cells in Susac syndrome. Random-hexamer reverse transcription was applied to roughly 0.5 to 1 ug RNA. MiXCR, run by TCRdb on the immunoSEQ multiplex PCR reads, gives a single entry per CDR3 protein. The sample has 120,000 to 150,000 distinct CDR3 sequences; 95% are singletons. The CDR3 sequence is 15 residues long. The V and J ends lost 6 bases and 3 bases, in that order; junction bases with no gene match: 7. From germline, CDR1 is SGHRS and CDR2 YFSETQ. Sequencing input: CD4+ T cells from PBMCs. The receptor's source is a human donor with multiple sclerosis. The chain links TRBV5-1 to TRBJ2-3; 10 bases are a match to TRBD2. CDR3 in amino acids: CASNPSGRVTDTQYF. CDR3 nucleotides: TGCGCCAGCAATCCCAGCGGGAGGGTAACAGATACGCAGTATTTT.